A single sample gave rise to the 25 T cell receptor beta chains below, sequenced in a study of blood T cell repertoires in COVID-19. TCRdb keeps only in-frame clones here, not all; method: immunoSEQ multiplex PCR. The data contain about 39,000 clones, about 82% of them singletons. Material: peripheral blood. Receptor source: a human donor in a cohort sampled during active COVID-19.

The rearrangement joins TRBV7-2 to TRBJ2-7; D uncertain. Per the germline V gene, CDR1 is SGHTA and CDR2 is FQGNSA. The CDR3 totals 15 residues. The germline V and J ends were trimmed by 5 bases and 1 base, with 15 bases remaining between them. Here the CDR3 DNA reads TGTGCCAGCAGCCCCGGTGGAGCGCGGTCCTACGAGCAGTACTTC. Residues: CASSPGGARSYEQYF.

The genes are TRBV29-1 and TRBJ2-1; TRBD2 aligns across 11 bases. The CDR3 is 14 residues long. V gave up 7 bases and J gave up 6 bases; unmatched junction bases: 8. Germline V gene sequence: CDR1 SQVTM, CDR2 ANQGSEA. The CDR3 sequence: CSGTTSGSRNEQFF. DNA of the CDR3: TGCAGCGGCACAACTAGCGGGAGTCGCAATGAGCAGTTCTTC.

The J gene is TRBJ2-7, the V gene TRBV5-4; 7 bases align to TRBD1. The trim removed 4 bases at V and 0 bases at J, leaving 7 bases unmatched. This CDR3 has 15 residues. Germline V gene data show CDR1 as SGHNT and CDR2 as YYREEE (reference sequence). The CDR3 loop reads CASSPGQVSSYEQYF. The CDR3 region has the DNA TGTGCCAGCAGCCCCGGACAGGTTAGCTCCTACGAGCAGTACTTC. The variable domain in full, with the rest retrieved from reference TRBV5-4 and TRBJ2-7, is ETGVTQSPTHLIKTRGQQVTLRCSSQSGHNTVSWYQQALGQGPQFIFQYYREEENGRGNFPPRFSGLQFPNYSSELNVNALELDDSALYLCASSPGQVSSYEQYFGPGTRLTVT.

Details on this clone: Other DNA sequences in this sample translate to the same CDR3. The chain recombines TRBV19 with TRBJ1-6; 8 bases are a match to TRBD1. The J segment lost 7 bases and the V segment lost 3 bases, leaving 2 bases of the junction unmatched. This CDR3 is built from 14 residues. The germline V gene has CDR1 LNHDA and CDR2 SQIVND (reference sequence). CDR3 in amino acids: CASSITGGNSPLHF. CDR3 coding DNA: TGTGCCAGTAGTATCACAGGGGGAAATTCACCCCTCCACTTT.

The J gene is TRBJ2-3, the V gene TRBV11-3; 9 nucleotides align to TRBD2. The CDR3 length is 14 residues. The trim removed 5 bases at V and 5 bases at J, leaving 5 bases unmatched. Germline values: CDR1 SGHNT, CDR2 YENEEA. The CDR3 DNA sequence: TGTGCCAGCAGCCTCTATAGCGGGGGAGATACGCAGTATTTT. It yields the protein CASSLYSGGDTQYF.

V gene TRBV15 combines with J gene TRBJ2-3; no clear D gene. Trimming left V 5 bases short and J 3 bases short, with 6 bases between. Germline V gives CDR1 LNHNV, CDR2 YYDKDF (reference sequence). CDR3 length: 12 amino acids. DNA of the CDR3: TGTGCCACCAGCGCCGGGACAGATACGCAGTATTTT. As protein: CATSAGTDTQYF.

The V gene is TRBV15, the J gene TRBJ1-1; D perhaps matches TRBD1 (5 bases). Trimming took 0 bases from V and 6 from J, leaving 14 bases between them. Germline values: CDR1 LNHNV, CDR2 YYDKDF (reference sequence). The CDR3 has 15 residues. CDR3 protein: CATSRDRLTASEAFF. CDR3 sequence (DNA): TGTGCCACCAGCAGAGATCGTCTGACAGCCTCTGAAGCTTTCTTT.

The chain joins TRBV11-3 to TRBJ2-1; 11 bases align to TRBD1. The CDR3 sequence is 17 residues long. Germline trimming cut 0 bases from V and 4 bases from J; bases unmatched to any gene: 5. The germline V gene encodes CDR1 SGHNT and CDR2 YENEEA. The CDR3 sequence: CASSLEDRGRPYNEQFF. CDR3 DNA sequence: TGTGCCAGCAGCTTAGAGGACAGGGGGCGACCGTACAATGAGCAGTTCTTC.

This clone was picked up one time. The chain recombines TRBV18 with TRBJ1-5; unclear D gene. This CDR3 has 16 residues. Trimming left V 8 bases short and J 0 bases short, with 17 bases between. Per the germline V gene, CDR1 is KGHSH and CDR2 is LQKENI. The CDR3 DNA follows: TGTGCCAGCCGTATATCGGGGTCGCATAGCAATCAGCCCCAGCATTTT. This translates into CASRISGSHSNQPQHF.

This clone was seen a handful of times. The CDR3 nucleotides read TGTGCCAGCAGAAAGGGACAGGGGGCGTTGGGGAACACTGAAGCTTTCTTT. Its translation: CASRKGQGALGNTEAFF. This chain links TRBV27 with TRBJ1-1; 12 bases line up with TRBD1. Germline CDR1 reads MNHEY; CDR2 reads SMNVEV (reference sequence). This CDR3 has 17 amino acids. The trim removed 6 bases at V and 1 base at J, leaving 9 bases unmatched.

The chain has TRBV28 and TRBJ1-2; 9 nucleotides match TRBD1. Germline trimming cut 5 bases from V and 2 bases from J; bases unmatched to any gene: 3. The germline V gene encodes CDR1 MDHEN and CDR2 SYDVKM. CDR3 length: 14 amino acids. CDR3 region: CASSQGQGNYGYTF. CDR3 bases: TGTGCCAGCAGTCAGGGACAGGGAAACTATGGCTACACCTTC.

The V and J genes are TRBV27 and TRBJ2-7; D is perhaps TRBD1 (6 bases). The CDR3 spans 14 residues. The germline V and J ends were trimmed by 5 bases and 0 bases, with 11 bases remaining between them. The germline gives CDR1 MNHEY, CDR2 SMNVEV (reference sequence). CDR3 loop: CASSKQGFSYEQYF. The CDR3 DNA is TGTGCCAGCAGTAAACAGGGCTTCTCCTACGAGCAGTACTTC.

The chain links TRBV3-1 (or the pseudogene TRBV3-2) to TRBJ1-5; no firm D call. V lost 0 bases, J lost 2 bases, and 8 bases lay in between. Germline CDR1 LGHDT, CDR2 YNNKEL (reference sequence). CDR3 size: 15 residues. The CDR3, as DNA: TGTGCCAGCAGCCAAGATACTCGTCGCAATCAGCCCCAGCATTTT. Its protein is CASSQDTRRNQPQHF.

This chain connects TRBV19 to TRBJ2-3; 7 bases align to TRBD2. The CDR3 loop spans 15 amino acids. Germline CDR1 and CDR2: LNHDA and SQIVND (reference sequence). V trimming: 6 bases; J trimming: 4 bases; junction bases outside the gene matches: 10. The CDR3 loop is CASRRGPAGPDTQYF. In DNA, the CDR3 is TGTGCCAGTAGACGAGGCCCAGCGGGACCAGATACGCAGTATTTT.

The J gene is TRBJ2-2, the V gene TRBV3-1 (or the pseudogene TRBV3-2); 8 positions match TRBD1. Germline loops: CDR1 LGHDT, CDR2 YNNKEL (reference sequence). V trimming: 6 bases; J trimming: 4 bases; junction bases outside the gene matches: 4. This CDR3 region has 14 residues. The CDR3 here is CASSSTGATGELFF. The CDR3 DNA follows: TGTGCCAGCAGTTCGACAGGGGCCACCGGGGAGCTGTTTTTT.

The chain carries TRBV19 and TRBJ1-2; no definite D call. The CDR3 loop spans 12 amino acids. CDR1 and CDR2 from the germline V gene are LNHDA and SQIVND (reference sequence). The germline V and J ends were trimmed by 5 bases and 3 bases, with 7 bases remaining between them. CDR3 coding DNA: TGTGCCAGTAGTTTGGCAGACTATGGCTACACCTTC. Translating it yields CASSLADYGYTF.

The rearrangement uses TRBV2 and TRBJ2-1, with 7 positions matching TRBD2. The CDR3 length is 20 residues. Germline lookup yields CDR1 SNHLY and CDR2 FYNNEI. Unmatched junction bases numbered 21, after V lost 7 bases and J lost 0 bases. The CDR3 coding sequence is TGTGCCAGCACTCAACTATTACCGGGACTAATACGCAGCTCCTACAATGAGCAGTTCTTC. Its protein product is CASTQLLPGLIRSSYNEQFF.

The CDR3 sequence is CASRSTGGAGELFF. CDR3 sequence (DNA): TGTGCCAGTCGATCGACTGGGGGCGCCGGGGAGCTGTTTTTT. The chain employs TRBV19 and TRBJ2-2; TRBD1 might be the D (6 bases). Germline V gene lookup returns CDR1 LNHDA and CDR2 SQIVND (reference sequence). Trimming took 8 bases from V and 6 from J, leaving 16 bases between them. The CDR3 totals 14 residues.

The V call is TRBV5-1, the J call TRBJ2-3; D is uncertain. Germline values: CDR1 SGHRS, CDR2 YFSETQ. V was shortened by 4 bases and J by 5 bases, with 14 bases between the two germline ends. The CDR3 spans 14 residues. CDR3 nucleotides: TGCGCCAGCAGCGGCACAGTTCTGGGAGATACGCAGTATTTT. The encoded protein is CASSGTVLGDTQYF. Together with reference TRBV5-1 and TRBJ2-3, the CDR3 gives the full variable domain: KAGVTQTPRYLIKTRGQQVTLSCSPISGHRSVSWYQQTPGQGLQFLFEYFSETQRNKGNFPGRFSGRQFSNSRSEMNVSTLELGDSALYLCASSGTVLGDTQYFGPGTRLTVL.

The chain couples TRBV27 to TRBJ1-5; D is ambiguous. Germline V lookup: CDR1 MNHEY, CDR2 SMNVEV (reference sequence). This CDR3 is built from 14 residues. The ends were cut back, 0 bases at V and 4 bases at J, with 7 bases in the middle. The CDR3 spells CASSLSGGNQPQHF. DNA for the CDR3: TGTGCCAGCAGTTTATCGGGCGGGAATCAGCCCCAGCATTTT.

V usage is TRBV29-1 and J usage is TRBJ2-3, with D possibly TRBD2 on 7 matching bases. V lost 3 bases and J 0 bases, leaving 10 bases between the germline ends. From germline, CDR1 is SQVTM and CDR2 ANQGSEA. CDR3 length equals 14 residues. The CDR3 DNA follows: TGCAGCGTTGATTCGGGGGGCAGCACAGATACGCAGTATTTT. Translating gives CSVDSGGSTDTQYF.

CDR3 loop: CASSHWRQNTGELFF. The CDR3 DNA reads TGTGCCAGCAGCCACTGGAGGCAGAACACCGGGGAGCTGTTTTTT. The rearrangement uses TRBV14 and TRBJ2-2, with D possibly being TRBD2 (5 bases). CDR3 length equals 15 residues. Per the germline V gene, CDR1 is SGHDN and CDR2 is FVKESK. V lost 3 bases and J 1 base, leaving 9 bases between the germline ends. Full variable domain (missing parts from reference TRBV14 and TRBJ2-2): EAGVTQFPSHSVIEKGQTVTLRCDPISGHDNLYWYRRVMGKEIKFLLHFVKESKQDESGMPNNRFLAERTGGTYSTLKVQPAELEDSGVYFCASSHWRQNTGELFFGEGSRLTVL.

The V gene is TRBV27, the J gene TRBJ1-2, with TRBD1 as a possible D gene (5 bases). The CDR3 is made up of 16 amino acids. Germline assignment: CDR1 MNHEY and CDR2 SMNVEV (reference sequence). V dropped 3 bases and J dropped 4 bases, with 18 bases sitting between them. CDR3 sequence reads: CASSFRPPREPYGYTF. Here the CDR3 DNA reads TGTGCCAGCAGTTTCCGCCCCCCCAGGGAACCCTATGGCTACACCTTC.

The sample holds a few counts of this clone. The V and J genes are TRBV15 and TRBJ1-5; TRBD1 agrees at 9 bases. Looked up from germline, CDR1 is LNHNV and CDR2 is YYDKDF (reference sequence). V trimming: 0 bases; J trimming: 5 bases; junction bases outside the gene matches: 5. This CDR3 is built from 16 residues. CDR3 amino acids: CATSRESGTGYQPQHF. CDR3 nucleotide sequence: TGTGCCACCAGCAGAGAGTCCGGGACAGGGTATCAGCCCCAGCATTTT.

J is TRBJ1-2 and V is TRBV27; the match to TRBD1 covers 7 bases. Per the germline V gene, CDR1 is MNHEY and CDR2 is SMNVEV (reference sequence). The CDR3 runs to 16 residues. After removal of 6 bases from V and 4 bases from J, the junction contained 14 bases not matched to a gene. The CDR3 DNA follows: TGTGCCAGCAGGTTCTCGTGGGACAGCACGATCTATGGCTACACCTTC. It yields the protein CASRFSWDSTIYGYTF.